These T cell receptor beta chains were read from a single sample in a study of control samples from healthy donors and cancer patients. Data came from immunoSEQ multiplex PCR; TCRdb stores just in-frame clones and leaves some out. This table holds 45,000 or so clones, approximately 90% found once. The sample comprised PBMCs. Receptor source: a woman aged 40-49 years with head and neck cancer. The CDR3 runs from the conserved cysteine through the conserved F or W. Each record gives: D gene, J gene, V gene, clone size, CDR3 DNA, CDR3 protein. A D gene is named only where the DNA matches it firmly. Clone size, where shown, is once, few, many, or a class for clones that have expanded.

>TRBD2|TRBJ2-1|TRBV28|-
TGTGCCAGCAGTTTAACAAGCGGGAACTCTAATGAGCAGTTCTTC
CASSLTSGNSNEQFF
>TRBD2|TRBJ2-3|TRBV11-3|-
TGTGCCAGCAGCTTGACTAGCGGGAACTCAGATACGCAGTATTTT
CASSLTSGNSDTQYF
>-|TRBJ2-7|TRBV6-6|once
TGTGCCAGCACAAAGAGGGACGGCTACGAGCAGTACTTC
CASTKRDGYEQYF
>TRBD1|TRBJ1-2|TRBV9|-
TGTGCCAGCAGCGCACCAGGGGGCAAGTACACCTTC
CASSAPGGKYTF
>-|TRBJ2-5|TRBV24-1|-
TGTGCCACCAGTGAGGCAGGGGCGCTCCAAGAGACCCAGTACTTC
CATSEAGALQETQYF
>-|TRBJ2-6|TRBV2|few
TGTGCCAGCAGTGAAGCAGCAGGTTACGGGGCCAACGTCCTGACTTTC
CASSEAAGYGANVLTF
>-|TRBJ2-3|TRBV7-9|-
TGTGCCAGCAGCCAATCGGGGGCCGCGTGGTATTTT
CASSQSGAAWYF
>-|TRBJ2-7|TRBV28|-
TGTGCCAGCAGCCAATCGATCAGGGGCGAGCAGTACTTC
CASSQSIRGEQYF
>TRBD1|TRBJ1-2|TRBV10-3|-
TGTGCCATCTCCCCGGGACAGTCGGCTAACTATGGCTACACCTTC
CAISPGQSANYGYTF
>-|TRBJ1-4|TRBV21-1|-
TGTGCCAGCAGCAAAGTAACCATACATGGGGGACAGGGGGCGAGGGAGAATGAAAAACTGTTTTTT
CASSKVTIHGGQGARENEKLFF
>-|TRBJ1-1|TRBV3-1/TRBV3-2|-
TGTGCCAGCAGCCAATCAGACACTGAAGCTTTCTTT
CASSQSDTEAFF
>TRBD2|TRBJ2-1|TRBV27|few
TGTGCCAGCAGTCCGGACCTAGCGGGGATCTACAATGAGCAGTTCTTC
CASSPDLAGIYNEQFF
>-|TRBJ1-6|TRBV6-5|once
TGTGCCAGCAGTTACATTTCCAGGGAAGGTTCACCCCTCCACTTT
CASSYISREGSPLHF
>-|TRBJ1-6|TRBV6-2/TRBV6-3|-
TGTGCCAGCAGTTACGGACATTCACCCCTCCACTTT
CASSYGHSPLHF
>-|TRBJ1-5|TRBV19|-
TGTGCCAGTAGTATGAGCCAGGGTGGCAATCAGCCCCAGCATTTT
CASSMSQGGNQPQHF
>TRBD1|TRBJ1-2|TRBV5-5|-
TGTGCCAGCAGCGTGACAGGGAATGGCTACACCTTC
CASSVTGNGYTF
>TRBD1|TRBJ1-2|TRBV4-1|-
TGCGCCAGCAGCCAAGCGATTACAGGGGGGCAGTATGGCTACACCTTC
CASSQAITGGQYGYTF
>-|TRBJ2-5|TRBV11-3|-
TGTGCCAGCAGCTTAACGCGGAGCCAAGAGACCCAGTACTTC
CASSLTRSQETQYF
>TRBD2|TRBJ2-5|TRBV4-2|-
TGTGCCAGCAGCCAAGATTCGGCGGGGGAAACCCAAGAGACCCAGTACTTC
CASSQDSAGETQETQYF
>-|TRBJ1-2|TRBV3-1/TRBV3-2|-
TGTGCCAGCAGCCAAGGGGCCGTATATGGCTACACCTTC
CASSQGAVYGYTF
>-|TRBJ1-1|TRBV18|-
TGTGCCAGCTCACCAGGACAGACGAACACTGAAGCTTTCTTT
CASSPGQTNTEAFF
>-|TRBJ2-1|TRBV5-1|-
TGCGCCAGCAGCTGGGTCGTGGGGAATGAGCAGTTCTTC
CASSWVVGNEQFF
>-|TRBJ1-1|TRBV27|few
TGTGCCAGCAGTTTGGGCAGGACTCTTGAAGCTTTCTTT
CASSLGRTLEAFF
>-|TRBJ2-6|TRBV4-1|-
TGCGCCAGCAGCCAAGAGGGCAGGGGCGGCTCTGGGGCCAACGTCCTGACTTTC
CASSQEGRGGSGANVLTF
>-|TRBJ2-3|TRBV5-5|-
TGTGCCAGCAGCCTGGGTACCACAGATACGCAGTATTTT
CASSLGTTDTQYF
>-|TRBJ1-2|TRBV7-2|-
TGTGCCAGCAGCTTAAGGGGGGCAGGGGATGGCTACACCTTC
CASSLRGAGDGYTF
>TRBD1|TRBJ1-4|TRBV18|-
TGTGCCAGCTCCGGACAGGGGGCGAATGAAAAACTGTTTTTT
CASSGQGANEKLFF
>-|TRBJ2-7|TRBV30|-
TGTGCCTGCTGGAAGGGGTGGAGGAGCGAGCAGTACTTC
CACWKGWRSEQYF
>-|TRBJ2-6|TRBV2|-
TGTGCCAGCAGTGTCGAGGGCTCTGGGGCCAACGTCCTGACTTTC
CASSVEGSGANVLTF
>-|TRBJ2-7|TRBV19|-
TGTGCCAGTAGCGTAGAACTAGCTGAATCCTACGAGCAGTACTTC
CASSVELAESYEQYF
>-|TRBJ1-4|TRBV20-1|-
TGCAGTGCTTGGGACGTAGAAAAACTGTTTTTT
CSAWDVEKLFF
>-|TRBJ2-3|TRBV9|-
TGTGCCAGCAGCGTAGGCGGCGGCGCTAGCACAGATACGCAGTATTTT
CASSVGGGASTDTQYF
>-|TRBJ1-1|TRBV5-5|-
TGTGCCAGCAGTAGGCAGGGTTTGGAAACTGAAGCTTTCTTT
CASSRQGLETEAFF
>TRBD2|TRBJ2-7|TRBV18|-
TGTGCCAGCTCACCACCCGACGGGGGGGGGCACTACGAGCAGTACTTC
CASSPPDGGGHYEQYF
>TRBD1|TRBJ1-6|TRBV6-5|-
TGTGCCAGCAGCTTGGCGACAGGGTCGTATTCACCCCTCCACTTT
CASSLATGSYSPLHF
>-|TRBJ2-5|TRBV16|-
TGTGCCAGCAGCCAGGGGGAGACCCAGTACTTC
CASSQGETQYF
>TRBD2|TRBJ2-3|TRBV28|-
TGTGCCAGCAGTTTCACGCTAGCGGGAGTCGGCACAGATACGCAGTATTTT
CASSFTLAGVGTDTQYF
>-|TRBJ2-7|TRBV10-3|-
TGTGCCATTGGGACGGCCCTCTCCTACGAGCAGTACTTC
CAIGTALSYEQYF
>-|TRBJ1-2|TRBV5-5|-
TGTGCCAGCAGCGGAACAGGTGTTGGGAGATATGGCTACACCTTC
CASSGTGVGRYGYTF
>-|TRBJ2-7|TRBV18|-
TGTGCCAGCTCACTCGTTGGCCCCGAGCAGTACTTC
CASSLVGPEQYF